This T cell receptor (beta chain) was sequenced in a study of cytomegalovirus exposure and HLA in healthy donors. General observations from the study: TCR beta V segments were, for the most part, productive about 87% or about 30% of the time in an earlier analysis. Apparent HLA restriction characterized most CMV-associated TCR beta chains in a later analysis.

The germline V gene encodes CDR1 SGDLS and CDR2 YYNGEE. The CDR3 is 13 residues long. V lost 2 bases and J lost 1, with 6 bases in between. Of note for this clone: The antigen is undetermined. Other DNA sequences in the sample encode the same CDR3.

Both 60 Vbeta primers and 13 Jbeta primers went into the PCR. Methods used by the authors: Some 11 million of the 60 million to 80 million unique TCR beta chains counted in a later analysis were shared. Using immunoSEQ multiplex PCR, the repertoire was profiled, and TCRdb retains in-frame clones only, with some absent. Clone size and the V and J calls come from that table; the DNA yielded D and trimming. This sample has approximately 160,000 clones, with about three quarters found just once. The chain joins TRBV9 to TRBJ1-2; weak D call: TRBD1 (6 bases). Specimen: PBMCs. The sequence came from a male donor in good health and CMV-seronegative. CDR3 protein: CASSVDSNYGYTF. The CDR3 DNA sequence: TGTGCCAGCAGCGTGGACAGTAACTATGGCTACACCTTC.